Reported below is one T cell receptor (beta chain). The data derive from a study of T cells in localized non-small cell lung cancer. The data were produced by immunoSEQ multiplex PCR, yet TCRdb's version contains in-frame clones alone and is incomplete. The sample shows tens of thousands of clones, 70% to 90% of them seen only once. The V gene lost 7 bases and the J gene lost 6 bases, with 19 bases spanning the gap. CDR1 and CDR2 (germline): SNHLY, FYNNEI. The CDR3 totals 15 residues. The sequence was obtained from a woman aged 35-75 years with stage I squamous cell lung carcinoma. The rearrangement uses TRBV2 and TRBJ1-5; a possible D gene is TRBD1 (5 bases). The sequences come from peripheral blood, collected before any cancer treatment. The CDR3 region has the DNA TGTGCCAGCACCACTACCCCCGGGGCTGGTCAGCCCCAGCATTTT. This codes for CASTTTPGAGQPQHF.